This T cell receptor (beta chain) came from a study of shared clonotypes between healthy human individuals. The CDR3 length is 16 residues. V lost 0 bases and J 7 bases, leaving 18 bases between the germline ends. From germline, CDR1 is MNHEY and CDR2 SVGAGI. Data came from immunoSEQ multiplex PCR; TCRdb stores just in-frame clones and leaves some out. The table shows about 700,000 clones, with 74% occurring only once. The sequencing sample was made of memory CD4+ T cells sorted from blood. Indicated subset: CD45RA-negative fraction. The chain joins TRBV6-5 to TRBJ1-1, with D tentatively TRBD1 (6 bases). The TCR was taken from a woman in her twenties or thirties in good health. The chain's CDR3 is CASSYSVIRGGGEAFF. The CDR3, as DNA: TGTGCCAGCAGTTACTCGGTCATCAGGGGAGGAGGTGAAGCTTTCTTT.